A single sample is the source of the 4 T cell receptor beta chains below, sequenced in a study of T cell repertoires in cytomegalovirus infection. TCRdb analysed the reads with MiXCR anew, one entry per CDR3 protein. There are 250,000 or so distinct CDR3 sequences in the sample; approximately 8.3% occur only once, and more than 13% lies in the top ten. Sequences were obtained from PBMCs. Receptors originate from a human donor in good health (CMV status not recorded). Some clones in this sample may be carry-over from other donors' samples.

The V gene is TRBV24-1, the J gene TRBJ1-2; 10 bases are a match to TRBD1. The CDR3 extends over 15 amino acids. V lost 4 bases and J lost 4; bases outside the gene matches: 5. Germline V gene data show CDR1 as KGHDR and CDR2 as SFDVKD. CDR3 sequence (DNA): TGTGCCACCAGTGACACCGGGACAGGGGTCTATGGCTACACCTTC. As protein: CATSDTGTGVYGYTF.

The chain uses TRBV19 and TRBJ2-7; 8 bases line up with TRBD1. The germline CDR1 and CDR2 sequences are LNHDA and SQIVND (reference sequence). V shed 5 bases, J shed 3 bases, and the junction held 9 bases outside the gene matches. The CDR3 consists of 15 residues. The chain's CDR3 is CASSPRDRTNYEQYF. CDR3 in DNA: TGTGCCAGTAGTCCTCGGGACAGGACGAACTACGAGCAGTACTTC.

This clonotype was counted ten times or more. V is TRBV28 and J is TRBJ1-2, with a weak D call TRBD1 (5 bases). Trimming removed 5 bases from V and 2 bases from J, with 12 bases in between. The germline V gene has CDR1 MDHEN and CDR2 SYDVKM. This CDR3 has 14 residues. The CDR3 region is CASSGVGGNYGYTF. The CDR3, as DNA: TGTGCCAGCAGTGGCGTTGGGGGGAACTATGGCTACACCTTC.

Only a few counts were recorded for this clonotype. The chain joins TRBV7-2 to TRBJ1-5; D is uncertain. Germline lookup yields CDR1 SGHTA and CDR2 FQGNSA. The CDR3 has 16 residues. Trimming took 7 bases from V and 1 from J, leaving 17 bases between them. As DNA, the CDR3 is TGTGCCAGCACCAAAAATTTGGGTCAGAGCAATCAGCCCCAGCATTTT. This translates into CASTKNLGQSNQPQHF.